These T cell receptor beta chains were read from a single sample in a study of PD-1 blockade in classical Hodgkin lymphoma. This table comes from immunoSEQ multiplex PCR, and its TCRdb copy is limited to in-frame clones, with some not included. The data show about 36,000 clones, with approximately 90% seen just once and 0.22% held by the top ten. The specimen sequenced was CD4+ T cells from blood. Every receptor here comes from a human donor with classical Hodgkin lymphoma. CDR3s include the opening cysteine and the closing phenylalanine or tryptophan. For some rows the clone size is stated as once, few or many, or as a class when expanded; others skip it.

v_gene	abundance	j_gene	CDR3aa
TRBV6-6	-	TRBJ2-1	CASSYSQQWGRFF
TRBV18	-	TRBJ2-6	CASSPTGTGISGANVLTF
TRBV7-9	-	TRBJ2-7	CASSIGGQGHEQYF
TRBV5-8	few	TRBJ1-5	CASSRRTETQPQHF
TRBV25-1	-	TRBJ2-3	CASSAAYPTDTQYF
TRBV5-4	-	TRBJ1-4	CASSLVGTQHEKLFF
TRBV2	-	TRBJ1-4	CASSDMGRNEKLFF
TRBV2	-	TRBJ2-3	CASSELLAGGTDTQYF
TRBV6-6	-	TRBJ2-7	CATSRQESYEQYF
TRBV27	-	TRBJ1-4	CASSLTVGSEKLFF
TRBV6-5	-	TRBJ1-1	CASSRTTGGPEAFF
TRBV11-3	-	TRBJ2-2	CASSLAGGRNRELFF
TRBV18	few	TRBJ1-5	CASSLQGNQPQHF
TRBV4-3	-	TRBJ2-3	CASSQDLGWDTQYF
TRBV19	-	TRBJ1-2	CASSMRILDGYTF
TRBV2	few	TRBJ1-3	CASIRERAGNTIYF
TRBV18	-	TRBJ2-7	CASPRDGRSYEQYF
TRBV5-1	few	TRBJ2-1	CASSSLTETGEQFF
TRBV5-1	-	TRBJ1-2	CASSSGQGNGYTF
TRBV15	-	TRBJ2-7	CATSRDIGAYEQYF
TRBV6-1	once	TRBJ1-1	CASSNRGQSTEAFF
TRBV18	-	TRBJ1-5	CASSPQGQVHSNQPQHF
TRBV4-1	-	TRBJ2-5	CASSPTGRRTQYF
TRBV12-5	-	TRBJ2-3	CASGLLGLITDTQYF
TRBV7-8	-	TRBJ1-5	CASSLANGGFLVYNQPQHF
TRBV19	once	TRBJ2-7	CASSILTGSSYEQYF
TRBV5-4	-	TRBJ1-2	CASSLGGAWYYGYTF
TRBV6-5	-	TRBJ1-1	CASNRQWGRSTEAFF
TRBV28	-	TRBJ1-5	CASSLRTGMGNQPQHF
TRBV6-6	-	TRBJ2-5	CATGRQETQYF
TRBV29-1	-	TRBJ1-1	CSVGLTGGRTEAFF
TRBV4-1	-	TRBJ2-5	CASSQVIRTSFLEYQETQYF
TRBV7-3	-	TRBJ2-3	CAGETSGHTDTQYF
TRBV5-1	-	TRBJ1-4	CASSLGRSTTNEKLFF
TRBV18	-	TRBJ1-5	CASSPLRGNQPQHF
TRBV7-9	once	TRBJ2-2	CASSGQGTGELFF
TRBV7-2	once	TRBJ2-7	CASSSRRGGSSYEQYF
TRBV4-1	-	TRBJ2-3	CASSQAKWTSRGADTQYF
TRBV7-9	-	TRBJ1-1	CASSLYDEAFF
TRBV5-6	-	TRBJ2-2	CASSLGLAGPSLFF
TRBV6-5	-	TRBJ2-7	CASSYTRWTYEQYF
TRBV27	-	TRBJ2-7	CASSRDLLRGVKGSYEQYF
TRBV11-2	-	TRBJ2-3	CASSLGADTQYF
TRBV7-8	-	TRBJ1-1	CASSLRQGLEAFF
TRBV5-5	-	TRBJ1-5	CASSLALGINSNQPQHF
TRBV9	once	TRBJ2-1	CASSVGNSGDNEQFF